This T cell receptor beta chain was sequenced in a study of vaccination and CD4 T cells after COVID-19. Study-wide context: The study drew post-COVID samples a median around 100 days after diagnosis (range 35 to 161). General study findings and limits: For SARS-CoV-2-reactive clonotypes, the median went from roughly 21 to 40, a nonsignificant increase. In convalescent patients, 304 of 307 vaccine-specific clones were spike mono-reactive.

TCRdb processed the PCR reads anew with MiXCR; each CDR3 protein has one entry. The sample has about 30,000 distinct CDR3 sequences; approximately 49% are singletons. The time point: late sampling 161 to 241 days after vaccination in three convalescent patients. The CDR3 totals 15 residues. V gave up 4 bases and J gave up 2 bases; unmatched junction bases: 6. In germline, CDR1 is MDHEN, CDR2 SYDVKM. Concerning this clonotype: Its matching antigen is unknown.

The receptor comes from a human donor who had recovered from COVID-19. The rearrangement links TRBV28 to TRBJ2-7; TRBD2 aligns across 9 bases. This sample comprised CD4+ T cells from blood, obtained about 7 months after SARS-CoV-2 vaccination. The DNA for the CDR3 is TGTGCCAGCAGTTCCTCGGTAGCGGGGGCCTACGAGCAGTACTTC. Protein: CASSSSVAGAYEQYF.